The 29 T cell receptor beta chains in this list originate from one sample, sequenced in a study of cytomegalovirus exposure and HLA in healthy donors. PCR involved 60 Vbeta and 13 Jbeta primers. Produced via immunoSEQ multiplex PCR; TCRdb's table is partial and in-frame only. This repertoire shows more than 150,000 clones, around 85% found once; its top ten account for almost 9.5%. The sequenced sample consisted of PBMCs. The receptors stem from a young man in good health and CMV-seropositive.

V is TRBV10-3 and J is TRBJ2-7; no clear D gene. The CDR3 sequence is 11 residues long. V was trimmed by 6 bases and J by 2 bases, leaving 5 bases between them. CDR1 and CDR2 (germline): ENHRY, SYGVKD. DNA of the CDR3: TGTGCCATCAGACAAACCTACGAGCAGTACTTC. It is translated as CAIRQTYEQYF.

The chain is built from TRBV5-4 and TRBJ2-7; TRBD2 agrees at 8 bases. V dropped 4 bases and J dropped 0; count of bases not matched to a gene: 3. Germline CDR1 is SGHNT and CDR2 is YYREEE (reference sequence). This CDR3 has 14 residues. The DNA of the CDR3 is TGTGCCAGCAGCCTTGGACTAGCCTCCTACGAGCAGTACTTC. Its translation is CASSLGLASYEQYF.

The chain employs TRBV6-5 and TRBJ2-5; 7 nucleotides match TRBD1. The tail of the sequence fits TRBJ2-7 better, so the J call may be wrong. The length of the CDR3 is 14 residues. CDR1 and CDR2 (germline): MNHEY, SVGAGI. The CDR3, as DNA: TGTGCCAGCAGTCCGACACAGGGGTTATACGAGCAGTACTTC. Its protein is CASSPTQGLYEQYF.

This sequence joins TRBV2 and TRBJ2-1, with TRBD2 matching 7 bases. With 3 bases clipped from V and 5 bases from J, the junction kept 7 bases outside the gene matches. The CDR3 consists of 15 residues. Per germline, CDR1 SNHLY and CDR2 FYNNEI. The CDR3 is CASSDWGGSHNEQFF. The CDR3 nucleotides read TGTGCCAGCAGTGATTGGGGGGGGTCCCACAATGAGCAGTTCTTC.

The CDR3 sequence: CASSLEAGKSGYTF. CDR3 DNA sequence: TGCGCCAGCAGCTTGGAGGCAGGGAAGTCCGGCTACACCTTC. J is TRBJ1-2 and V is TRBV5-1; maybe TRBD1 (5 bases). The germline V gene encodes CDR1 SGHRS and CDR2 YFSETQ. The CDR3 length is 14 residues. The V and J ends lost 0 bases and 8 bases respectively, with 14 bases between them.

The gene calls are TRBV2 and TRBJ2-4, with 8 bases aligning to TRBD1. This CDR3 is 12 amino acids long. From germline, CDR1 is SNHLY and CDR2 FYNNEI. The J segment lost 9 bases and the V segment lost 8 bases, leaving 6 bases of the junction unmatched. The CDR3 loop is CASGDRGAIQYF. The CDR3 DNA follows: TGTGCCAGCGGAGACAGGGGAGCCATTCAGTACTTC.

The chain is built from TRBV30 and TRBJ2-3; D gene ambiguous. The CDR3 runs to 13 residues. V dropped 4 bases and J dropped 2 bases, with 10 bases sitting between them. Germline CDR1 reads GTSNPN; CDR2 reads SVGIG (reference sequence). CDR3 bases: TGTGCCTGGATTCGTGACAACACAGATACGCAGTATTTT. Protein sequence: CAWIRDNTDTQYF. The full variable domain, its missing parts supplied by reference TRBV30 and TRBJ2-3, is SQTIHQWPATLVQPVGSPLSLECTVEGTSNPNLYWYRQAAGRGLQLLFYSVGIGQISSEVPQNLSASRPQDRQFILSSKKLLLSDSGFYLCAWIRDNTDTQYFGPGTRLTVL.

This clone was found a few times. The V and J genes are TRBV10-3 and TRBJ1-4; D gene uncertain. Deletions cut 3 bases from V and 5 bases from J, with 16 bases between. CDR1 ENHRY and CDR2 SYGVKD come from the germline V gene. The CDR3 spans 16 residues. The CDR3 loop reads CAISEGPPAGNEKLFF. The CDR3 coding sequence is TGTGCCATCAGTGAAGGGCCCCCGGCGGGGAATGAAAAACTGTTTTTT.

The chain couples TRBV6-5 to TRBJ1-2; TRBD1 matches at 9 bases. Germline assignment: CDR1 MNHEY and CDR2 SVGAGI. The V segment lost 1 base and the J segment 6 bases; nucleotides outside the gene matches: 9. The CDR3 has 16 residues. CDR3 protein: CASSYLEDRGWHGYTF. CDR3 bases: TGTGCCAGCAGTTACTTAGAGGACAGGGGTTGGCATGGCTACACCTTC.

This clone was seen only a few times. The genes are TRBV6-6 and TRBJ2-7, with 7 positions matching TRBD2. Germline V gene sequence: CDR1 MNHNY, CDR2 SVGAGI (reference sequence). Trimming took 8 bases from V and 7 from J; bases not matched to a gene: 11. This CDR3 region has 13 residues. DNA of the CDR3: TGTGCCAGCGAGGAGAGGAGCGGGGATGAGCAGTACTTC. Amino acids: CASEERSGDEQYF.

V is TRBV4-1 and J is TRBJ2-7, with D perhaps matching TRBD1 (6 bases). From germline, CDR1 is MGHRA and CDR2 YSYEKL. Trimming shortened V by 1 base and J by 0 bases, and 10 bases separated the two germline ends. CDR3 length: 15 residues. DNA for the CDR3: TGCGCCAGCAGCCAAGCAGGGGCGGACTCCTACGAGCAGTACTTC. As protein: CASSQAGADSYEQYF.

The chain uses TRBV19 and TRBJ2-3; D is unclear. This CDR3 has 16 residues. Per germline, CDR1 LNHDA and CDR2 SQIVND (reference sequence). Trimming removed 6 bases from V and 4 bases from J, with 20 bases in between. This CDR3 is CASSPSSGHGSDTQYF. DNA of the CDR3: TGTGCCAGTAGCCCTTCCTCTGGGCATGGGTCAGATACGCAGTATTTT.

The V call is TRBV11-3, the J call TRBJ1-1, with D possibly matching TRBD1 (5 bases). The CDR3 is 15 amino acids. CDR1 and CDR2 (germline): SGHNT, YENEEA. Trimming took off 0 bases at V and 1 base at J, with 9 bases between the two ends. The CDR3 reads CASSLDSTANTEAFF. Written as DNA, the CDR3 is TGTGCCAGCAGCTTAGATTCGACAGCGAACACTGAAGCTTTCTTT. The full variable domain, completed using reference TRBV11-3 and TRBJ1-1, is EAGVVQSPRYKIIEKKQPVAFWCNPISGHNTLYWYLQNLGQGPELLIRYENEEAVDDSQLPKDRFSAERLKGVDSTLKIQPAELGDSAVYLCASSLDSTANTEAFFGQGTRLTVV.

The rearrangement uses TRBV18 and TRBJ1-6, with 8 nucleotides matching TRBD1. There are 15 residues in the CDR3. CDR1 and CDR2 (germline): KGHSH, LQKENI. Trimming at V came to 3 bases and at J to 6 bases, leaving 4 bases not matched to a gene. The CDR3 DNA reads as TGTGCCAGCTCACCTCCTACAGGGGGTAATTCACCCCTCCACTTT. Translation: CASSPPTGGNSPLHF.

The chain combines TRBV27 with TRBJ2-5; 8 bases agree with TRBD2. Germline V CDR1 and CDR2: MNHEY, SMNVEV (reference sequence). The CDR3 extends over 16 amino acids. J lost 5 bases, V lost 0 bases, and 8 bases had no gene match. The DNA of the CDR3 is TGTGCCAGCAGTTTATCGTTTGCGGGGGGCGCGGAGACCCAGTACTTC. Its translation is CASSLSFAGGAETQYF.

The chain couples TRBV28 to TRBJ1-2, with TRBD1 matching over 8 bases. This CDR3 region has 14 residues. V lost 5 bases to trimming and J lost 4 bases; unmatched junction nucleotides: 6. Germline V gene sequence: CDR1 MDHEN, CDR2 SYDVKM. The CDR3, as DNA: TGTGCCAGCAGTCGAGGACAGGGTGCCTATGGCTACACCTTC. Its protein product is CASSRGQGAYGYTF.

This chain uses TRBV5-1 with TRBJ2-5; 13 bases match TRBD2. V dropped 5 bases and J dropped 5; count of bases not matched to a gene: 0. CDR1 and CDR2 (germline): SGHRS, YFSETQ. The length of the CDR3 is 13 residues. For the CDR3, the DNA is TGCGCCAGCAGGACTAGCGGGAGGGAGACCCAGTACTTC. Amino acid sequence: CASRTSGRETQYF.

The chain carries TRBV30 and TRBJ1-2; 7 bases align to TRBD1. The CDR3 is 13 amino acids. The germline CDR1 and CDR2 sequences are GTSNPN and SVGIG (reference sequence). J lost 6 bases, V lost 2 bases, and 6 bases had no gene match. Here the CDR3 DNA reads TGTGCCTGGAGTCACCCCGGGACAGATGGCTACACCTTC. Translation gives CAWSHPGTDGYTF.

The rearrangement links TRBV4-1 to TRBJ2-7; D not certain. Germline V gene sequence: CDR1 MGHRA, CDR2 YSYEKL. The length of the CDR3 is 14 residues. The V end lost 1 base, the J end lost 1 base, and 8 bases lay between the germline ends. CDR3 in amino acids: CASSQGDSSYEQYF. In DNA form, the CDR3 reads TGCGCCAGCAGCCAAGGCGACTCATCCTACGAGCAGTACTTC.

The chain combines TRBV5-6 with TRBJ2-7; possible D gene TRBD1, 5 bases. V dropped 4 bases and J dropped 2 bases, with 10 bases sitting between them. The CDR3 is 13 residues long. Germline V gene data show CDR1 as SGHDT and CDR2 as YYEEEE. The CDR3 loop reads CASSDDRTYEQYF. The CDR3 coding sequence is TGTGCCAGCAGCGACGACAGAACCTACGAGCAGTACTTC.

The V call is TRBV19, the J call TRBJ2-3, with 10 bases identical to TRBD1. V shed 4 bases and J 3 bases; nucleotides not matched to a gene: 7. The germline V gene has CDR1 LNHDA and CDR2 SQIVND (reference sequence). The CDR3 totals 16 residues. The CDR3 DNA follows: TGTGCCAGTAGTAGGCCGGGACAGGGGATTACAGATACGCAGTATTTT. This encodes CASSRPGQGITDTQYF.

There are a few counts of this clone. CDR3 DNA: TGTGCCAGCAGGGGGCAGGGGGAAGAAAAACTGTTTTTT. Residues: CASRGQGEEKLFF. V usage is TRBV28 and J usage is TRBJ1-4; 7 bases agree with TRBD1. CDR1 and CDR2 (germline): MDHEN, SYDVKM. Trimming cost V 6 bases and J 8 bases; bases outside gene matches: 6. The CDR3 is 13 amino acids.

The rearrangement joins TRBV5-4 to TRBJ2-1; tentatively, D is TRBD2 (5 bases). Looked up from germline, CDR1 is SGHNT and CDR2 is YYREEE (reference sequence). The V gene lost 2 bases and the J gene lost 8 bases, with 8 bases spanning the gap. The CDR3 has 12 amino acids. Written as DNA, the CDR3 is TGTGCCAGCAGCTTAACGAGGGATGAGCAGTTCTTC. Translating it yields CASSLTRDEQFF.

A few counts support this clone. The V gene is TRBV4-1, the J gene TRBJ1-4, with 10 bases aligning to TRBD1. The CDR3 runs to 15 residues. V shed 1 base and J 8 bases; nucleotides not matched to a gene: 4. CDR1 and CDR2 (germline): MGHRA, YSYEKL. The CDR3 sequence is CASSQGTGGREKLFF. CDR3 sequence (DNA): TGCGCCAGCAGCCAAGGGACAGGGGGTAGGGAAAAACTGTTTTTT.

V gene TRBV6-1 combines with J gene TRBJ1-1, with TRBD1 identical over 7 bases. Germline values: CDR1 MNHNS, CDR2 SASEGT. There are 13 residues in the CDR3. With V trimmed by 1 base and J by 7 bases, 3 bases remained unmatched. The CDR3 sequence is CASSEDRGIEAFF. The CDR3 coding sequence is TGTGCCAGCAGTGAAGACAGGGGTATTGAAGCTTTCTTT.

V is TRBV19 and J is TRBJ1-6, with D possibly being TRBD1 (6 bases). The CDR3 is 14 amino acids. The germline CDR1 and CDR2 sequences are LNHDA and SQIVND (reference sequence). Trimming shortened V by 7 bases and J by 6 bases, and 13 bases separated the two germline ends. In DNA, the CDR3 is TGTGCCAGTACCCAACAACAGGGTAATTCACCCCTCCACTTT. Its protein is CASTQQQGNSPLHF. Together with reference TRBV19 and TRBJ1-6, the CDR3 gives the full variable domain: DGGITQSPKYLFRKEGQNVTLSCEQNLNHDAMYWYRQDPGQGLRLIYYSQIVNDFQKGDIAEGYSVSREKKESFPLTVTSAQKNPTAFYLCASTQQQGNSPLHFGNGTRLTVT.

In nucleotides, the CDR3 is TGTGCCAGCAGCTTAGGAGGCGGGCGCGGGGGGGAGTCAGATACGCAGTATTTT. This sequence encodes CASSLGGGRGGESDTQYF. The chain employs TRBV7-2 and TRBJ2-3, with 9 bases matching TRBD2. The CDR3 loop spans 18 amino acids. With 1 base clipped from V and 4 bases from J, the junction kept 12 bases outside the gene matches. The V gene's germline CDR1 is SGHTA and CDR2 FQGNSA. Full variable domain (remainder filled in from reference TRBV7-2 and TRBJ2-3): GAGVSQSPSNKVTEKGKDVELRCDPISGHTALYWYRQSLGQGLEFLIYFQGNSAPDKSGLPSDRFSAERTGGSVSTLTIQRTQQEDSAVYLCASSLGGGRGGESDTQYFGPGTRLTVL.

The V call is TRBV6-1, the J call TRBJ1-1; D is unresolved. Trimming cost V 2 bases and J 0 bases, with 10 bases left between them. Germline loops: CDR1 MNHNS, CDR2 SASEGT. The CDR3 spans 15 residues. This chain's CDR3 is CASSEFSSMNTEAFF. For the CDR3, the DNA is TGTGCCAGCAGTGAATTCAGTTCCATGAACACTGAAGCTTTCTTT.

This clone has only one observation. The chain is built from TRBV29-1 and TRBJ1-1, with D possibly being TRBD1 (6 bases). Germline lookup yields CDR1 SQVTM and CDR2 ANQGSEA. Trimming stripped 6 bases from V and 1 base from J, with 24 bases between. This CDR3 has 17 amino acids. CDR3 sequence (DNA): TGCAGCGTACCCCGGGACACCATCCCACTTAGGAACACTGAAGCTTTCTTT. Protein product: CSVPRDTIPLRNTEAFF.